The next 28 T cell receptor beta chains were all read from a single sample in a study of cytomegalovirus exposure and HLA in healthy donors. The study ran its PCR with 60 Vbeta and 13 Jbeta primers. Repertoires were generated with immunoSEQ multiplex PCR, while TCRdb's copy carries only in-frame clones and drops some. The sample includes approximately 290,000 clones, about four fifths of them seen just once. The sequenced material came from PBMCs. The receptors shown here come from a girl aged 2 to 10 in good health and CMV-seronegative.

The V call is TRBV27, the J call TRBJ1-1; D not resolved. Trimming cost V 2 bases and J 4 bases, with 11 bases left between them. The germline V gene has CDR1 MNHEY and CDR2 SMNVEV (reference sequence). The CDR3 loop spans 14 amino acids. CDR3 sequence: CASSLLQSPTEAFF. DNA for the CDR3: TGTGCCAGCAGTTTACTACAGTCCCCCACTGAAGCTTTCTTT.

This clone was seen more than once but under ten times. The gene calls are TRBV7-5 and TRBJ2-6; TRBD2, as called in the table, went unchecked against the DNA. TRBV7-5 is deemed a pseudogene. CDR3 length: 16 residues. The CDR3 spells CARSSLLRAFPNVLTF. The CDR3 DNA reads TGTGCCAGATCGTCCCTGCTGAGGGCCTTCCCCAACGTCCTGACTTTC.

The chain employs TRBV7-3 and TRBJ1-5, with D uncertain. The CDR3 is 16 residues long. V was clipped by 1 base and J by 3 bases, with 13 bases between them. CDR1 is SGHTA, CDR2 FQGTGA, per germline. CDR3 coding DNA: TGTGCCAGCAGCTTAAGACGACGGGTGGTCAATCAGCCCCAGCATTTT. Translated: CASSLRRRVVNQPQHF.

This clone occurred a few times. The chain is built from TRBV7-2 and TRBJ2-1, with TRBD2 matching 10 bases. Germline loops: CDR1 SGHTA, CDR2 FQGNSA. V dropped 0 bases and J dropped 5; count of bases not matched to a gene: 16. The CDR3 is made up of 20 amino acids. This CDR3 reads CASSLASRISGTSEDNEQFF. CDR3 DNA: TGTGCCAGCAGCTTAGCATCGAGAATATCCGGGACTAGCGAAGACAATGAGCAGTTCTTC.

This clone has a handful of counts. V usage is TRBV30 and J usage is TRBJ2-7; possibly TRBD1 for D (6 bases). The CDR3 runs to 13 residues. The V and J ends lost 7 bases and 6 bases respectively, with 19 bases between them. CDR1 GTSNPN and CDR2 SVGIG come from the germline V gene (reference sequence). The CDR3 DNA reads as TGTGCCTCGGTCTCCGGGACAAGGGGCGAGCAGTACTTC. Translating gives CASVSGTRGEQYF.

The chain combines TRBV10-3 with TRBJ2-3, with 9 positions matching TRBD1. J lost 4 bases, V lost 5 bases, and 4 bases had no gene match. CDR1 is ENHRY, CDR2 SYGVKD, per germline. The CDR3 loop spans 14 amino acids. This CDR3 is CAISNRDRADTQYF. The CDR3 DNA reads TGTGCCATCAGTAACCGGGACAGGGCAGATACGCAGTATTTT.

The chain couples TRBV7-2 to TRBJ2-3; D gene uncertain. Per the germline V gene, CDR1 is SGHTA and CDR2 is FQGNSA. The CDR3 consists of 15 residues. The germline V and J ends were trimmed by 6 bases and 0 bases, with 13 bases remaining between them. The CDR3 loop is CASSLMPSSTDTQYF. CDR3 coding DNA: TGTGCCAGCAGTCTAATGCCTTCCAGCACAGATACGCAGTATTTT.

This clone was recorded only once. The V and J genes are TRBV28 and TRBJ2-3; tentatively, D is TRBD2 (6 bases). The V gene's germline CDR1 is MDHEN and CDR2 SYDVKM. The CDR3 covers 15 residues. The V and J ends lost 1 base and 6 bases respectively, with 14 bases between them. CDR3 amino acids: CASSLSGLGGDTQYF. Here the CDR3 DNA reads TGTGCCAGCAGTTTATCGGGACTGGGTGGTGATACGCAGTATTTT. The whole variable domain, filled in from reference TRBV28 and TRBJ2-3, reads DVKVTQSSRYLVKRTGEKVFLECVQDMDHENMFWYRQDPGLGLRLIYFSYDVKMKEKGDIPEGYSVSREKKERFSLILESASTNQTSMYLCASSLSGLGGDTQYFGPGTRLTVL.

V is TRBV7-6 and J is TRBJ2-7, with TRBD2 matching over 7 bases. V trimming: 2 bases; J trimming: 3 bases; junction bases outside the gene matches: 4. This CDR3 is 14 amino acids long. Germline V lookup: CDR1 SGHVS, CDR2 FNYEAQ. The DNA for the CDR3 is TGTGCCAGCAGCTTAATGCGGGGGTACTACGAGCAGTACTTC. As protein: CASSLMRGYYEQYF.

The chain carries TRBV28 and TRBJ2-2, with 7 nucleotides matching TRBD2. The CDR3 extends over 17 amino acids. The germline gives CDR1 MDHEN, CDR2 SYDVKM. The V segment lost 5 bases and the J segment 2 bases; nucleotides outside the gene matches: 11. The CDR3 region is CASSRGGSSINTGELFF. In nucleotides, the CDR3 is TGTGCCAGCAGTCGCGGCGGGAGCTCCATAAACACCGGGGAGCTGTTTTTT.

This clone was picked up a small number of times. The CDR3 nucleotides are TGTGCCACCACGAGCGGAAACAATGAGCAGTTCTTC. Amino acid sequence: CATTSGNNEQFF. This chain uses TRBV6-9 with TRBJ2-1; D is perhaps TRBD2 (5 bases). Per the germline V gene, CDR1 is MNHGY and CDR2 is SVAAGI. Deletions cut 10 bases from V and 5 bases from J, with 12 bases between. This CDR3 is built from 12 residues.

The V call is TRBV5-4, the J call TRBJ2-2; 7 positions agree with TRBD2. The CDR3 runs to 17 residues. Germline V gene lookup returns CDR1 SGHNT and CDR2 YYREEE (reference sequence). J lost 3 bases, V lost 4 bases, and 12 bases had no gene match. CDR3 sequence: CASSREAKWQYTGELFF. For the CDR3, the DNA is TGTGCCAGCAGCCGGGAGGCGAAATGGCAGTACACCGGGGAGCTGTTTTTT.

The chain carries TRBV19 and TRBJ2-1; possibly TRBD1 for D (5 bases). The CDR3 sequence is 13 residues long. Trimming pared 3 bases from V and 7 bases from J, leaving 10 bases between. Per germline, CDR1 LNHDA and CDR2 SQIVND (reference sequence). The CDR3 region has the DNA TGTGCCAGTAGTATCTTTTCAGGGAATGAGCAGTTCTTC. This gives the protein CASSIFSGNEQFF.

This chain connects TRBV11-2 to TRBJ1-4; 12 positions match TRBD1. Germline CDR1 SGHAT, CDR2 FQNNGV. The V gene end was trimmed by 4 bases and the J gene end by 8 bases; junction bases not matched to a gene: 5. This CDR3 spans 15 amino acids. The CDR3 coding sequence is TGTGCCAGCAGCTCCCGTGGGACAGGGGGCGAAAAACTGTTTTTT. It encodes CASSSRGTGGEKLFF.

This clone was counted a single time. This CDR3 reads CASSYYETGGNYGYTF. The CDR3 DNA reads TGTGCCAGCAGTTATTACGAGACAGGGGGAAACTATGGCTACACCTTC. This chain uses TRBV6-6 with TRBJ1-2, with 9 bases that match TRBD1. The germline V gene encodes CDR1 MNHNY and CDR2 SVGAGI (reference sequence). CDR3 length equals 16 residues. V lost 3 bases and J lost 2; bases outside the gene matches: 7.

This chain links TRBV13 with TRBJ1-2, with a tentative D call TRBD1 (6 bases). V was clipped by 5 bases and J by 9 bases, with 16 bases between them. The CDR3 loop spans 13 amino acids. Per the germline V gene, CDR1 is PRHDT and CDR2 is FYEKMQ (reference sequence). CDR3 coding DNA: TGTGCCAGCAGCCAAGACAGGATAAAAAGCTACACCTTC. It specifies CASSQDRIKSYTF.

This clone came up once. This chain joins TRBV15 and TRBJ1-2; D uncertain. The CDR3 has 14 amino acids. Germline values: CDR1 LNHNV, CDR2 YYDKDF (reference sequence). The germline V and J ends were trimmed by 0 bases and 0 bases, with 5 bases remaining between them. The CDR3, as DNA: TGTGCCACCAGCAGAGAGGTAGCTAACTATGGCTACACCTTC. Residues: CATSREVANYGYTF.

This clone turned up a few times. The CDR3 nucleotides are TGTGCCAGCAGCTTAACAGGGGGTGACACCTACGAGCAGTACTTC. This encodes CASSLTGGDTYEQYF. The J gene is TRBJ2-7, the V gene TRBV6-5, with 8 bases that match TRBD1. CDR3 length equals 15 residues. Trimming at V came to 6 bases and at J to 2 bases, leaving 9 bases not matched to a gene. CDR1 and CDR2 (germline): MNHEY, SVGAGI.

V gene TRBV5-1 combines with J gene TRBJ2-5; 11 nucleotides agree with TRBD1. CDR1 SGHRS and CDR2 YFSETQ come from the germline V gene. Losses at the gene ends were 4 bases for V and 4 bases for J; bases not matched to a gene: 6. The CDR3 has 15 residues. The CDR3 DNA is TGCGCCAGCAGCCCAGCGGGGACAGGGGGAGAGACCCAGTACTTC. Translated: CASSPAGTGGETQYF. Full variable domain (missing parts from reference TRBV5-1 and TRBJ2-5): KAGVTQTPRYLIKTRGQQVTLSCSPISGHRSVSWYQQTPGQGLQFLFEYFSETQRNKGNFPGRFSGRQFSNSRSEMNVSTLELGDSALYLCASSPAGTGGETQYFGPGTRLLVL.

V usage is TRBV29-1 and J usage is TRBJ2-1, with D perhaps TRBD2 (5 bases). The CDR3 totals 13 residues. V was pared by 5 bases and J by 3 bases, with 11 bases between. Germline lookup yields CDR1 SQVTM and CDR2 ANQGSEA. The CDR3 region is CSVLDGIYNEQFF. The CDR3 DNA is TGCAGCGTTCTCGACGGGATCTACAATGAGCAGTTCTTC.

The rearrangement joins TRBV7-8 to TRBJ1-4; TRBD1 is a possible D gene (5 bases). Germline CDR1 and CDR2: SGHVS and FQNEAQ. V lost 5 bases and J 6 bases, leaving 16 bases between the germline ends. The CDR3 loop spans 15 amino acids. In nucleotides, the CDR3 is TGTGCCAGCAGCCGCAGTGGGGGGGAGGATGAAAAACTGTTTTTT. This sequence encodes CASSRSGGEDEKLFF.

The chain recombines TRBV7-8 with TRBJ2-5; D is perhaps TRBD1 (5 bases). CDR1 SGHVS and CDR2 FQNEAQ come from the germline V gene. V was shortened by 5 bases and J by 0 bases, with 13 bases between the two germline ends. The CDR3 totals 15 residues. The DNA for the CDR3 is TGTGCCAGCAGCCTTTCAGGGCAGTACCAAGAGACCCAGTACTTC. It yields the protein CASSLSGQYQETQYF.

CDR3 DNA sequence: TGTGCCAGCAGCTTAGTGGGCGGACTAGTCTACAATGAGCAGTTCTTC. Encoded protein: CASSLVGGLVYNEQFF. This sequence joins TRBV7-8 and TRBJ2-1; 7 nucleotides line up with TRBD2. V shed 1 base, J shed 3 bases, and the junction held 6 bases outside the gene matches. The CDR3 has 16 residues. Germline CDR1 and CDR2: SGHVS and FQNEAQ.

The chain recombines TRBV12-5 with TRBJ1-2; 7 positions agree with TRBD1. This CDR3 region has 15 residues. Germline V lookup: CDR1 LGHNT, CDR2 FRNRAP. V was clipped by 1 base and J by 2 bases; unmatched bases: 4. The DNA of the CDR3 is TGTGCTAGTGGTTTGGGATTGACAGGGAACTATGGCTACACCTTC. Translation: CASGLGLTGNYGYTF.

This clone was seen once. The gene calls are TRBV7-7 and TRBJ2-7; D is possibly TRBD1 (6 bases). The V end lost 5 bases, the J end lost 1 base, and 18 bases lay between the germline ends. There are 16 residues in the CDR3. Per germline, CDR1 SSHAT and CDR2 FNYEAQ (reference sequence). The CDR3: CASSPIEKGGSYEQYF. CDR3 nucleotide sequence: TGTGCCAGCAGCCCCATAGAGAAAGGGGGTTCCTACGAGCAGTACTTC.

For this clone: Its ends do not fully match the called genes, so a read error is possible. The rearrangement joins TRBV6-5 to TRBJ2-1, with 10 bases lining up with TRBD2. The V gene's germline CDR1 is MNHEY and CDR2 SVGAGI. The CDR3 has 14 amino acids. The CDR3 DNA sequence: TGTGCCAGCAGTTCTAGCGGGAGTGGGGTATTAAGGGTCTTC. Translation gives CASSSSGSGVLRVF.

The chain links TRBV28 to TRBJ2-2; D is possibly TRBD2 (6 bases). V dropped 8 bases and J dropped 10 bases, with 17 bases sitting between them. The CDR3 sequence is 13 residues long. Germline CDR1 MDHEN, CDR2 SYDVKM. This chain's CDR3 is CASGPRGAEELFF. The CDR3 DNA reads TGTGCCAGCGGGCCTCGCGGGGCCGAGGAGCTGTTTTTT.

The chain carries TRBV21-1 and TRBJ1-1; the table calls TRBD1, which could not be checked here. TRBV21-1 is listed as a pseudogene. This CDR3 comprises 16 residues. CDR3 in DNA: TGTGCCAGCCGACCCCGGGACAGGGGGCTTGACACTGAAGCTTTCTTT. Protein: CASRPRDRGLDTEAFF.